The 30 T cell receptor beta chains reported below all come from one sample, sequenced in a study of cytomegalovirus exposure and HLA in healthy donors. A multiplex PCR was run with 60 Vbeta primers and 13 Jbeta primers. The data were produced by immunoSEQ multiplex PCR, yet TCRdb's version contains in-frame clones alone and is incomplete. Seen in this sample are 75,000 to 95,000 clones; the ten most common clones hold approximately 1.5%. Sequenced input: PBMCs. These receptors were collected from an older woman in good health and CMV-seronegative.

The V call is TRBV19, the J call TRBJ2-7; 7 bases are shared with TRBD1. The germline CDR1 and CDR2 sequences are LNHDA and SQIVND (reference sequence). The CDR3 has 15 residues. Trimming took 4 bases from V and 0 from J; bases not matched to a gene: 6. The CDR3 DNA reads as TGTGCCAGTAGTACACGGACAGGTAGCTCCTACGAGCAGTACTTC. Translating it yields CASSTRTGSSYEQYF.

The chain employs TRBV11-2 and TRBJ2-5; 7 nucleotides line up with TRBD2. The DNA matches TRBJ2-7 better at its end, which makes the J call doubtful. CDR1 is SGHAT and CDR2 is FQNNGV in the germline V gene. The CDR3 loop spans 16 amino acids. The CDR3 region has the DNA TGTGCCAGCAGACCAGTGGGGGGAGGGAGCTCCTACGAGCAGTACTTC. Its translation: CASRPVGGGSSYEQYF.

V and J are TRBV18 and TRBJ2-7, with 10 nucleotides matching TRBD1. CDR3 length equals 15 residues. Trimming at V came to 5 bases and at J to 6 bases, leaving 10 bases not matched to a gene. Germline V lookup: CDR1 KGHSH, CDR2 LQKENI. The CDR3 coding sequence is TGTGCCAGCTCAAACTCTAGGACAGGGGGAGGCGAGCAGTACTTC. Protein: CASSNSRTGGGEQYF.

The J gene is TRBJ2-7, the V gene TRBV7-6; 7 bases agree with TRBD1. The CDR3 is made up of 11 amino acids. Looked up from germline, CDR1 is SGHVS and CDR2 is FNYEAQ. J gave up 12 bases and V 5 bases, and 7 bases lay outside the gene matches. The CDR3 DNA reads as TGTGCCAGCAGCAACCGGGACAGACCGTACTTC. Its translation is CASSNRDRPYF.

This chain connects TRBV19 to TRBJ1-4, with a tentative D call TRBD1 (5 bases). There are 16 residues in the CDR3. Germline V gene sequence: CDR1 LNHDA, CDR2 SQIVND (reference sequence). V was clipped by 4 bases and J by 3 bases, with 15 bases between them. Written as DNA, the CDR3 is TGTGCCAGTAGTAGAAACGGGGGGAACGCTAATGAAAAACTGTTTTTT. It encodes CASSRNGGNANEKLFF.

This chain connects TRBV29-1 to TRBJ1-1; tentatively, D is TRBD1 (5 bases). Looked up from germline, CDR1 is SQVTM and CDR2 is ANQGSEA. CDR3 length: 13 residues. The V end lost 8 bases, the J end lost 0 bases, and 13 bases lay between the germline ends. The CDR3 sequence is CSSAWGVNTEAFF. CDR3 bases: TGCAGCTCAGCTTGGGGCGTGAACACTGAAGCTTTCTTT.

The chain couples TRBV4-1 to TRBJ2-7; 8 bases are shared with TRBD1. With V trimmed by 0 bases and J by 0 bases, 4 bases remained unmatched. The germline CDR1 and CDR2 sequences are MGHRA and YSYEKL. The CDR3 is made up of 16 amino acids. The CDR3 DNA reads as TGCGCCAGCAGCCAAGAAGCCGGGACAGGCTCCTACGAGCAGTACTTC. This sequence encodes CASSQEAGTGSYEQYF.

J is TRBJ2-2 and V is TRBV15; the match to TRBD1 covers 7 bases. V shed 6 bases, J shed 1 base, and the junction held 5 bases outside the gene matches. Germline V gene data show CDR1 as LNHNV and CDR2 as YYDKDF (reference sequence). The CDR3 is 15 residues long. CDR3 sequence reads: CATSRQGLNTGELFF. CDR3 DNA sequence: TGTGCCACCAGTAGACAGGGTCTGAACACCGGGGAGCTGTTTTTT.

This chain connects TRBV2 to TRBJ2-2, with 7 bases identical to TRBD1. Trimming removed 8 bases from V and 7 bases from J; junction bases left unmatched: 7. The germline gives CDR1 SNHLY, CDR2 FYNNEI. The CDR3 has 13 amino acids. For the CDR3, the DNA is TGTGCCAGCGCGCAGGGGGTAGTCGGGGAGCTGTTTTTT. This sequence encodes CASAQGVVGELFF. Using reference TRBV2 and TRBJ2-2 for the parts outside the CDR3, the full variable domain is EPEVTQTPSHQVTQMGQEVILRCVPISNHLYFYWYRQILGQKVEFLVSFYNNEISEKSEIFDDQFSVERPDGSNFTLKIRSTKLEDSAMYFCASAQGVVGELFFGEGSRLTVL.

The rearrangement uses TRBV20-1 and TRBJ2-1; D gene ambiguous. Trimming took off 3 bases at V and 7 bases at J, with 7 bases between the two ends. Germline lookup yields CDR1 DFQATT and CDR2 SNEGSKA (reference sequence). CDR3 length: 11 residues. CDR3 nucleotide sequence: TGCAGTGCTAGCTTGCTAAATGAGCAGTTCTTC. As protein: CSASLLNEQFF.

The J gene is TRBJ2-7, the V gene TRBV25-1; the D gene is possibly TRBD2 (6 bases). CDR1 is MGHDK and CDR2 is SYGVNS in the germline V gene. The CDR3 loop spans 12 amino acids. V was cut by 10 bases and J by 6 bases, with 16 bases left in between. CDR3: CATVGWEAEQYF. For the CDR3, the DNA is TGTGCCACCGTGGGATGGGAGGCCGAGCAGTACTTC.

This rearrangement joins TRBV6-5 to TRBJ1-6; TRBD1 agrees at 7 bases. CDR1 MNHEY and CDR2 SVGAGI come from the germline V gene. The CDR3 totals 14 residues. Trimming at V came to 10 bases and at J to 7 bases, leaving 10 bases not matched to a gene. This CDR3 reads CATRGQRVNSPLHF. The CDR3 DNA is TGTGCCACCAGGGGACAGCGAGTAAATTCACCCCTCCACTTT.

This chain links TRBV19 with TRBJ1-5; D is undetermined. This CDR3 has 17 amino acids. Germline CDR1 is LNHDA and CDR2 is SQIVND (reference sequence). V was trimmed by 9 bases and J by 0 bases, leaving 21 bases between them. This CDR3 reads CASWRGSGTHSNQPQHF. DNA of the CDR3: TGTGCCAGCTGGAGAGGGTCCGGCACTCATAGCAATCAGCCCCAGCATTTT. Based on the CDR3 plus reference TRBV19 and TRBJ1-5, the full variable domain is DGGITQSPKYLFRKEGQNVTLSCEQNLNHDAMYWYRQDPGQGLRLIYYSQIVNDFQKGDIAEGYSVSREKKESFPLTVTSAQKNPTAFYLCASWRGSGTHSNQPQHFGDGTRLSIL.

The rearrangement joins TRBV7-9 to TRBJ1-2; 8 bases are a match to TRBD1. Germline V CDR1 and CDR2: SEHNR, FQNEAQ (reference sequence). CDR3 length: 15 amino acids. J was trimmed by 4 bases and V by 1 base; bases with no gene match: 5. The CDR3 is CASSLDAQGVYGYTF. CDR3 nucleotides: TGTGCCAGCAGCTTAGACGCACAGGGGGTCTATGGCTACACCTTC.

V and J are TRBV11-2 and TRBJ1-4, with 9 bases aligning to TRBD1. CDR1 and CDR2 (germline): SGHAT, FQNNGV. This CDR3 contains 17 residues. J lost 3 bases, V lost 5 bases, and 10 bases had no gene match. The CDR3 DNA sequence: TGTGCCAGCAGCCCCGGGACAGGGTTCCGAGCTAATGAAAAACTGTTTTTT. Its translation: CASSPGTGFRANEKLFF.

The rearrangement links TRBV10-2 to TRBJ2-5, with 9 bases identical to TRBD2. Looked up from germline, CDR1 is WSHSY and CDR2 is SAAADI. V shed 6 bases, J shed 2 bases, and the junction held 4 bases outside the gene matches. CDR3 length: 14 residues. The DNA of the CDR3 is TGCGCCAGCAGACAGACTAGCGGACAAGAGACCCAGTACTTC. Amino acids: CASRQTSGQETQYF.

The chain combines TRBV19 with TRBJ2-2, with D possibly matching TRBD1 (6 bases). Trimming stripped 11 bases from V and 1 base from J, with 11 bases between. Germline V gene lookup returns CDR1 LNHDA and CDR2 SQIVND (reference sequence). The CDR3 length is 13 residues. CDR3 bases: TGTGCCGGGAAGGACAGGAACACCGGGGAGCTGTTTTTT. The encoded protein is CAGKDRNTGELFF.

CDR3 bases: TGCGCCAGCAGCCCGACTAGCGCCGGCACAGATACGCAGTATTTT. Its protein product is CASSPTSAGTDTQYF. The genes are TRBV4-3 and TRBJ2-3; 8 bases align to TRBD2. CDR3 length equals 15 residues. With V trimmed by 4 bases and J by 1 base, 4 bases remained unmatched. Germline loops: CDR1 LGHNA, CDR2 YSLEER.

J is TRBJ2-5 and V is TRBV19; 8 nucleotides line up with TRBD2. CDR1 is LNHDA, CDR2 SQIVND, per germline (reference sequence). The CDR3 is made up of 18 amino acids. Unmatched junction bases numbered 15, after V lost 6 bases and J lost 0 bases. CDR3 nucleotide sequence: TGTGCCAGTAGCCCGGGAGGGGGTCTAGCGGAGTACCAAGAGACCCAGTACTTC. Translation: CASSPGGGLAEYQETQYF.

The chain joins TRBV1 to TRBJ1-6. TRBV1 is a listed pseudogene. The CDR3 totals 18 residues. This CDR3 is CTSSLRREGIAYNSPLHF. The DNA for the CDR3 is TGCACCAGCAGCCTCCGCCGGGAGGGTATAGCCTATAATTCACCCCTCCACTTT.

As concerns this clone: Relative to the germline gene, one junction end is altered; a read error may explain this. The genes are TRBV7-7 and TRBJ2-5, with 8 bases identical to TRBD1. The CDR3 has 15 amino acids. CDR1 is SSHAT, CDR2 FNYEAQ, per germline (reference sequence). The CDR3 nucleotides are TGTGCTAGCAGCGTTAGGTCAGGGGGCGGAGAGACCCAGTACTTC. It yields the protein CASSVRSGGGETQYF. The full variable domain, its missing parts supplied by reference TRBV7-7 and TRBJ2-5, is GAGVSQSPRYKVTKRGQDVTLRCDPISSHATLYWYQQALGQGPEFLTYFNYEAQPDKSGLPSDRFSAERPEGSISTLTIQRTEQRDSAMYRCASSVRSGGGETQYFGPGTRLLVL.

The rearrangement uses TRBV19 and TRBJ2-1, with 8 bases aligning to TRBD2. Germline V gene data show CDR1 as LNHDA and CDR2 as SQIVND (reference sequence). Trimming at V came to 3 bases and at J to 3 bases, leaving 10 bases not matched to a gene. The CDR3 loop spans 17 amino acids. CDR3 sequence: CASSMGVNGRGYNEQFF. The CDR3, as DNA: TGTGCCAGTAGTATGGGGGTTAACGGGAGGGGCTACAATGAGCAGTTCTTC.

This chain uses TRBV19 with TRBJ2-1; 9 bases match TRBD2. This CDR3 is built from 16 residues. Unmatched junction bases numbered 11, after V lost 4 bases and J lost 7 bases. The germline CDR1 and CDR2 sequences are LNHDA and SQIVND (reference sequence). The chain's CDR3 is CASSTLAGKGKNEQFF. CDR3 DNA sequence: TGTGCCAGTAGTACGCTAGCGGGAAAGGGGAAGAATGAGCAGTTCTTC.

The CDR3 DNA sequence: TGTGCCATCAGTGACCCGTTGGGGAGCGGGAGCACAGATACGCAGTATTTT. Protein sequence: CAISDPLGSGSTDTQYF. This chain connects TRBV10-3 to TRBJ2-3, with D tentatively TRBD2 (6 bases). In germline, CDR1 is ENHRY, CDR2 SYGVKD. Trimming removed 3 bases from V and 0 bases from J, with 16 bases in between. The CDR3 contains 17 residues.

The CDR3, as DNA: TGCAGCGTTGTTGGGGCCGTCTCTGGAAACACCATATATTTT. Translation gives CSVVGAVSGNTIYF. The chain recombines TRBV29-1 with TRBJ1-3; D may be TRBD1 (5 bases). The V and J ends lost 4 bases and 0 bases respectively, with 10 bases between them. CDR1 SQVTM and CDR2 ANQGSEA come from the germline V gene. There are 14 residues in the CDR3.

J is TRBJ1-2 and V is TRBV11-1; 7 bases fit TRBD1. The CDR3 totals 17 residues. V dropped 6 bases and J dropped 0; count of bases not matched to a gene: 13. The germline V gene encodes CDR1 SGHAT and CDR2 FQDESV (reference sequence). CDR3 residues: CASSGGGGALANYGYTF. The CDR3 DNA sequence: TGTGCCAGCAGTGGTGGAGGGGGCGCCTTAGCTAACTATGGCTACACCTTC.

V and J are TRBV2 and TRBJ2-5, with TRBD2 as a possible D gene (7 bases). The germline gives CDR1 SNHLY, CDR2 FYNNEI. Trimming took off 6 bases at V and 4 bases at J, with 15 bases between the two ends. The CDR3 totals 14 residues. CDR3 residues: CASREQGGGETQYF. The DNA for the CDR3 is TGTGCCAGCAGGGAACAGGGAGGGGGAGAGACCCAGTACTTC.

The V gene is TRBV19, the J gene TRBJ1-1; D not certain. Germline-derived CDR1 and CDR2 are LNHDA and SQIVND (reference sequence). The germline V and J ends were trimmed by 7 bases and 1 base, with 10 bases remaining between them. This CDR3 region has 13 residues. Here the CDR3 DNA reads TGTGCCAGTACCTCACAGAGGAACACTGAAGCTTTCTTT. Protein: CASTSQRNTEAFF.

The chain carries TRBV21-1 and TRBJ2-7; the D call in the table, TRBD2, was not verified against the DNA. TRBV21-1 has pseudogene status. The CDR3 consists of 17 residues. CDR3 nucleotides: TGTGCCAGCAGCAAAATCGGTCGACTAGCGGTAGACTACGAGCAGTACTTC. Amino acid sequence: CASSKIGRLAVDYEQYF.

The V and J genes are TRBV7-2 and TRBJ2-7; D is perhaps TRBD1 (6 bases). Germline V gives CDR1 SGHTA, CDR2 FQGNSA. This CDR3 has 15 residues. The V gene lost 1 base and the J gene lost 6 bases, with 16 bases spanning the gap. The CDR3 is CASSLVSQGLGEQYF. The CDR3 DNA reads TGTGCCAGCAGCTTAGTAAGCCAGGGGTTGGGCGAGCAGTACTTC.